This T cell receptor (beta chain) derives from a study of T cells in localized non-small cell lung cancer. Study-wide results and caveats: Heterogeneity stays possible, as sequencing covered only one tumor region. Longer survival (overall) was linked to higher T cell density in blood. The greatest T cell clonality was found in uninvolved adjacent lung (higher than in tumor). The study detected a median about 60 of the top 100 tumor clones in adjacent lung.

Germline loops: CDR1 SGHAT, CDR2 FQNNGV. V shed 2 bases, J shed 7 bases, and the junction held 16 bases outside the gene matches. The CDR3 spans 17 residues. Concerning this clone itself: Its antigen is still unknown.

Some clones are missing from TCRdb's copy, which holds only in-frame ones; the method was immunoSEQ multiplex PCR. Among around 140,000 clones, about 89% were seen once, and the ten largest hold 1.7%. The chain carries TRBV11-2 and TRBJ1-1; TRBD1 aligns across 7 bases. Sequencing was performed on peripheral blood, taken before any cancer treatment. This clonotype was obtained from a female donor over 55 with stage I lung adenocarcinoma. This chain's CDR3 is CASSLSGTARGRGEAFF. The CDR3 DNA reads TGTGCCAGCAGCTTATCGGGGACAGCTCGGGGTCGGGGTGAAGCTTTCTTT.